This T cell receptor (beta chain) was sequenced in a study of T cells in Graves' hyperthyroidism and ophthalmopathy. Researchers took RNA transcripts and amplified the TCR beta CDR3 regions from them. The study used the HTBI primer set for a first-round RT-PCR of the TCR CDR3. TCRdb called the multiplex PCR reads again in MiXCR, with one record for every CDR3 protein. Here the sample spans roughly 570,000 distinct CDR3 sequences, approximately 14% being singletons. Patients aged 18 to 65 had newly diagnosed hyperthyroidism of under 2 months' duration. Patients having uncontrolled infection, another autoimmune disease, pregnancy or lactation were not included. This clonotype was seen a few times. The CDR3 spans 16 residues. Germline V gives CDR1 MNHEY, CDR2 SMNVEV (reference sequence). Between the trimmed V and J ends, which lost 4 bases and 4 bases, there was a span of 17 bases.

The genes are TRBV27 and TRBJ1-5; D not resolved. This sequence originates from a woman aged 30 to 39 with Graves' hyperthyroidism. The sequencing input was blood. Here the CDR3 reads CASSSPSRNGNQPQHF. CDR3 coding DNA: TGTGCCAGCAGTTCCCCGAGTAGGAACGGGAATCAGCCCCAGCATTTT.